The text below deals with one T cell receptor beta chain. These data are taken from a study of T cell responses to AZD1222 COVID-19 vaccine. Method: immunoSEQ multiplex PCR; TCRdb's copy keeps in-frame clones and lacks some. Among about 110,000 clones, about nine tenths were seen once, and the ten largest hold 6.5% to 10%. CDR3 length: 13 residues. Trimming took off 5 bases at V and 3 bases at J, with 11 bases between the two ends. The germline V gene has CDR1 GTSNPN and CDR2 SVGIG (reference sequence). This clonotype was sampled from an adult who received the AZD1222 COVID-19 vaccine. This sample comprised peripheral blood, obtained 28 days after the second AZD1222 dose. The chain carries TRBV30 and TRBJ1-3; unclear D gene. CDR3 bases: TGTGCCTGGTCCCCATTAGGTGGAAACACCATATATTTT. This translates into CAWSPLGGNTIYF.